Listed below are T cell receptor beta chains from one sample, sequenced in a study of blood T cell repertoires in COVID-19. Libraries were prepared by immunoSEQ multiplex PCR; TCRdb keeps only in-frame clonotypes and omits some of them. The data contain about 170,000 clones, around 67% of them singletons. The source material was peripheral blood. The receptors derive from a woman older than 75 with acute or convalescent COVID-19. Both conserved end residues are part of each CDR3. Fields, in order: J gene, clone size, D gene, V gene, CDR3 length, CDR3 DNA, CDR3 protein. A D gene is named only where the DNA matches it firmly. Some rows mark clone size as missing; the rest say once, few, many or name a class of expanded clone.

TRBJ2-1 | NA | NA | TRBV21-1 | 17 | TGTGCCAGCAGCGCCCCACCCGAGACAGGGGGGTACAATGAGCAGTTCTTC | CASSAPPETGGYNEQFF
TRBJ2-1 | few | NA | TRBV20-1 | 17 | TGCAGTGCTAGTGGAGCGGCCCTAGGTCTGGGGTACAATGAGCAGTTCTTC | CSASGAALGLGYNEQFF
TRBJ1-5 | NA | TRBD1 | TRBV24-1 | 12 | TGTGCCACCAGTGATCGGGACAGGCCCCAGCATTTT | CATSDRDRPQHF
TRBJ2-7 | NA | TRBD2 | TRBV7-2 | 13 | TGTGCCAGCAGAGGGGCGGGAGCCCACGAGCAGTACTTC | CASRGAGAHEQYF
TRBJ2-7 | few | NA | TRBV7-8 | 14 | TGTGCCAGCAGCCCGAGGAGGCGAGCCTACGAGCAGTACTTC | CASSPRRRAYEQYF
TRBJ2-7 | NA | NA | TRBV6-1 | 14 | TGTGCCAGCACCGACGTCGGTCGACGGGACGAGCAGTACTTC | CASTDVGRRDEQYF
TRBJ1-1 | NA | NA | TRBV9 | 15 | TGTGCCAGCAGAGAGAGCCTCCAGACAAACACTGAAGCTTTCTTT | CASRESLQTNTEAFF
TRBJ2-5 | many | NA | TRBV9 | 14 | TGTGCCAGCAGCGTAGGGGGACTGGGGGAGACCCAGTACTTC | CASSVGGLGETQYF
TRBJ2-3 | many | TRBD2 | TRBV3-1/TRBV3-2 | 14 | TGTGCCAGCAGCCGAAGCGGGAGAGCCCCTACGCAGTATTTT | CASSRSGRAPTQYF
TRBJ2-3 | NA | NA | TRBV11-2 | 15 | TGTGCCAGCAGTAAACTACCGACTAGCACAGATACGCAGTATTTT | CASSKLPTSTDTQYF
TRBJ2-7 | NA | NA | TRBV21-1 | 17 | TGTGCCAGCAGCAAAGCGGTACGCAGGGGAACAACGAACGAGCAGTACTTC | CASSKAVRRGTTNEQYF
TRBJ2-2 | NA | TRBD1 | TRBV10-3 | 16 | TGTGCCATCAGTGAGACTTGGACAGGGGTCACCGGGGAGCTGTTTTTT | CAISETWTGVTGELFF
TRBJ1-1 | NA | NA | TRBV5-1 | 13 | TGCGCCAGCGGTGTTCCTTCGGGGACTGAAGCTTTCTTT | CASGVPSGTEAFF
TRBJ2-7 | few | TRBD1 | TRBV5-8 | 14 | TGTGCCAGCAGACACCGGACAGGGAGGAGTGAGCAGTACTTC | CASRHRTGRSEQYF
TRBJ1-4 | NA | NA | TRBV5-1 | 14 | TGCGCCAGCAGCTGGTCCAGACTTGGGGAAAAACTGTTTTTT | CASSWSRLGEKLFF
TRBJ1-4 | few | TRBD1 | TRBV6-5 | 15 | TGTGCCAGCAACGGAAGGGACAGTCTCAATGAAAAACTGTTTTTT | CASNGRDSLNEKLFF
TRBJ1-5 | NA | TRBD1 | TRBV10-3 | 15 | TGTGCCATCAGCCCGGGACAGGGAAACAATCAGCCCCAGCATTTT | CAISPGQGNNQPQHF
TRBJ2-1 | NA | TRBD2 | TRBV10-3 | 18 | TGTGCCATCAGTGAGTTCGGGACTAGCGGGATAGATTACAATGAGCAGTTCTTC | CAISEFGTSGIDYNEQFF
TRBJ2-1 | NA | TRBD2 | TRBV11-3 | 14 | TGTGCCAGCAGCCAGGGACTAGCGGGCAATGAGCAGTTCTTC | CASSQGLAGNEQFF
TRBJ2-7 | many | TRBD2 | TRBV6-6 | 15 | TGTGCCAGCAGTACAATGAGGGAGCGGGAGGGCGAGCAGTACTTC | CASSTMREREGEQYF
TRBJ2-7 | few | TRBD1 | TRBV5-1 | 15 | TGCGCCAGCAGCTTACAGGGGGCGCCGGGCTACGAGCAGTACTTC | CASSLQGAPGYEQYF
TRBJ1-1 | NA | NA | TRBV28 | 15 | TGTGCCAGCCTCAAGACAGTTAGAGTGAACACTGAAGCTTTCTTT | CASLKTVRVNTEAFF
TRBJ2-1 | few | TRBD2 | TRBV6-2/TRBV6-3 | 15 | TGTGCCAGCAGTCCGGGACTAGCGGGAGCCAATGAGCAGTTCTTC | CASSPGLAGANEQFF
TRBJ1-3 | NA | NA | TRBV27 | 17 | TGTGCCAGCAGTTTATTTGGGACGGGAGGGCCTGGAAACACCATATATTTT | CASSLFGTGGPGNTIYF
TRBJ1-1 | few | NA | TRBV6-6 | 15 | TGTGCCAGCAGTCCGGAGACAATCGGGGGAACTGAAGCTTTCTTT | CASSPETIGGTEAFF
TRBJ1-5 | NA | TRBD1 | TRBV19 | 15 | TGTGCCAGTAGTGATGGACAGGGGGTTAATCAGCCCCAGCATTTT | CASSDGQGVNQPQHF
TRBJ1-1 | once | NA | TRBV6-5 | 14 | TGTGCCAGCAGTTACCGCGACATCAGCACTGAAGCTTTCTTT | CASSYRDISTEAFF
TRBJ1-2 | NA | NA | TRBV9 | 14 | TGTGCCAGCAGCAGCCTGACACCAAACTATGGCTACACCTTC | CASSSLTPNYGYTF
TRBJ2-3 | NA | TRBD2 | TRBV7-2 | 18 | TGTGCCAGCAGCCTCCTCTTACCGGGGGGGAGTGGCACAGATACGCAGTATTTT | CASSLLLPGGSGTDTQYF
TRBJ1-6 | NA | NA | TRBV6-5 | 12 | TGTGCCAGCAGGCGGGAGAATTCACCCCTCCACTTT | CASRRENSPLHF
TRBJ1-2 | NA | TRBD1 | TRBV9 | 14 | TGTGCCAGCAGCGTAGATCTGACAGGGAATGGCTACACCTTC | CASSVDLTGNGYTF
TRBJ2-7 | few | TRBD2 | TRBV28 | 14 | TGTGCCAGCAGTCCCGGGGGGGCAGCCTACGAGCAGTACTTC | CASSPGGAAYEQYF
TRBJ2-7 | once | TRBD2 | TRBV7-9 | 15 | TGTGCCAGCATCACGAACGGGAGGGAATTGGGCGAGCAGTACTTC | CASITNGRELGEQYF
TRBJ2-7 | few | TRBD2 | TRBV3-1/TRBV3-2 | 14 | TGTGCCAGCAGACCCACTAGCGGGAGGGCCCAGCAGTACTTC | CASRPTSGRAQQYF
TRBJ2-3 | NA | TRBD2 | TRBV29-1 | 14 | TGCAGCGTCCGACTAGCGGGAGAAACAGATACGCAGTATTTT | CSVRLAGETDTQYF
TRBJ1-3 | NA | NA | TRBV13 | 14 | TGTGCCAGCAGCACACAGGGCTCTGGAAACACCATATATTTT | CASSTQGSGNTIYF
TRBJ2-7 | few | NA | TRBV2 | 15 | TGTGCCAGCAGCCCCCCGATCCGGGAGAAGCACGAGCAGTACTTC | CASSPPIREKHEQYF
TRBJ2-1 | once | NA | TRBV12-5 | 14 | TGTGCTAGTGGTGTAGCGACCGCCTACAATGAGCAGTTCTTC | CASGVATAYNEQFF
TRBJ2-1 | NA | NA | TRBV27 | 13 | TGTGCCAGCAGTTTACGGGTTTACAATGAGCAGTTCTTC | CASSLRVYNEQFF
TRBJ2-1 | NA | TRBD1 | TRBV28 | 13 | TGTGCCAGCAGTTTGAGACAGGGTGCGGGGCAGTTCTTC | CASSLRQGAGQFF
TRBJ1-2 | NA | TRBD1 | TRBV4-3 | 14 | TGCGCCAGCAGCCAAGGGCTGGCAGGGGGTGGCTACACCTTC | CASSQGLAGGGYTF
TRBJ2-6 | few | TRBD1 | TRBV28 | 19 | TGTGCCAGCAGCCTTCCCCCGGGACAGAAAAGCTCTGGGGCCAACGTCCTGACTTTC | CASSLPPGQKSSGANVLTF
TRBJ1-1 | NA | NA | TRBV25-1 | 14 | TGTGCCAGCAGTGAATTAACAAAGAACACTGAAGCTTTCTTT | CASSELTKNTEAFF
TRBJ2-2 | NA | NA | TRBV3-1/TRBV3-2 | 16 | TGTGCCAGCAGCCAAGATAGAGTATCTATCACCGGGGAGCTGTTTTTT | CASSQDRVSITGELFF
TRBJ2-5 | NA | NA | TRBV18 | 15 | TGTGCCAGCTCACCTTCGGCGGGGATGGAAGGGACCCAGTACTTC | CASSPSAGMEGTQYF
TRBJ2-7 | NA | TRBD2 | TRBV9 | 15 | TGTGCCAGCAGCGTCGCCGGGACTAGCATCTACGAGCAGTACTTC | CASSVAGTSIYEQYF
TRBJ2-5 | NA | TRBD2 | TRBV28 | 17 | TGTGCCAGCGAGACTTATTGGGGACTAGCGGGAAGAGAGACCCAGTACTTC | CASETYWGLAGRETQYF
TRBJ1-2 | few | NA | TRBV3-1/TRBV3-2 | 15 | TGTGCCAGCAGCCAAGATACCGGGGGTAGAGATGGCTACACCTTC | CASSQDTGGRDGYTF
TRBJ1-6 | NA | NA | TRBV27 | 17 | TGTGCCAGCAGCTCCCCCGCAAGCGGCTCCTATAATTCACCCCTCCACTTT | CASSSPASGSYNSPLHF
TRBJ1-1 | NA | TRBD1 | TRBV18 | 16 | TGTGCCAGCTCACCGCCGGGACAGACTTTGAACACTGAAGCTTTCTTT | CASSPPGQTLNTEAFF
TRBJ1-2 | NA | TRBD1 | TRBV28 | 16 | TGTGCCAGCAGTTTAGGGGGCAGGGGGCCGCACTATGGCTACACCTTC | CASSLGGRGPHYGYTF
TRBJ2-3 | NA | NA | TRBV27 | 18 | TGTGCCAGCAGTTTCATTCGTTCGGGGACTCGACTCACAGATACGCAGTATTTT | CASSFIRSGTRLTDTQYF
TRBJ2-7 | NA | TRBD1 | TRBV27 | 13 | TGTGCCAGCATTCGGACAGGATCCTACGAGCAGTACTTC | CASIRTGSYEQYF
TRBJ2-3 | NA | NA | TRBV28 | 15 | TGTGCCAGCAGTTATCCTGTCAGGAGCACAGATACGCAGTATTTT | CASSYPVRSTDTQYF
TRBJ2-5 | NA | TRBD1 | TRBV19 | 15 | TGTGCCAGTAGAGGGCCTTGGACAGGGGTGGAGACCCAGTACTTC | CASRGPWTGVETQYF
TRBJ1-5 | NA | NA | TRBV2 | 13 | TGTGCCAGCAGTCTGGGGAGGAATCAGCCCCAGCATTTT | CASSLGRNQPQHF
TRBJ2-3 | few | TRBD1 | TRBV18 | 14 | TGTGCCAGCTCACCGCAAACAGGGGAAGATACGCAGTATTTT | CASSPQTGEDTQYF